The sequence of this T cell receptor (beta chain) was determined in a study of T cell responses to AZD1222 COVID-19 vaccine. General observations from the study: Only after the peak T cell response were repertoires sampled. The donor group comprised mostly white British people and more females; the analysis possibly underestimated clonal diversity. Spike-specific TCR breadth and depth went up after people got two AZD1222 doses.

Assay: immunoSEQ multiplex PCR; the TCRdb copy retains only in-frame clones and omits some. Found here are approximately 150,000 clones, roughly 94% of them singletons; the top ten hold roughly 5.5%. Note on this clone: Its matching antigen is unknown.

The CDR3 sequence is 14 residues long. The germline V and J ends were trimmed by 5 bases and 2 bases, with 12 bases remaining between them. CDR1 is SGHAT and CDR2 is FQDESV in the germline V gene (reference sequence). V gene TRBV11-1 combines with J gene TRBJ1-2; weak D call: TRBD1 (6 bases). The clonotype comes from an adult who received the AZD1222 COVID-19 vaccine. Sequencing was performed on peripheral blood, taken 28 days after the second AZD1222 dose. CDR3 bases: TGTGCCAGCAGCCCGATGCAGGGGAACTATGGCTACACCTTC. Protein sequence: CASSPMQGNYGYTF.